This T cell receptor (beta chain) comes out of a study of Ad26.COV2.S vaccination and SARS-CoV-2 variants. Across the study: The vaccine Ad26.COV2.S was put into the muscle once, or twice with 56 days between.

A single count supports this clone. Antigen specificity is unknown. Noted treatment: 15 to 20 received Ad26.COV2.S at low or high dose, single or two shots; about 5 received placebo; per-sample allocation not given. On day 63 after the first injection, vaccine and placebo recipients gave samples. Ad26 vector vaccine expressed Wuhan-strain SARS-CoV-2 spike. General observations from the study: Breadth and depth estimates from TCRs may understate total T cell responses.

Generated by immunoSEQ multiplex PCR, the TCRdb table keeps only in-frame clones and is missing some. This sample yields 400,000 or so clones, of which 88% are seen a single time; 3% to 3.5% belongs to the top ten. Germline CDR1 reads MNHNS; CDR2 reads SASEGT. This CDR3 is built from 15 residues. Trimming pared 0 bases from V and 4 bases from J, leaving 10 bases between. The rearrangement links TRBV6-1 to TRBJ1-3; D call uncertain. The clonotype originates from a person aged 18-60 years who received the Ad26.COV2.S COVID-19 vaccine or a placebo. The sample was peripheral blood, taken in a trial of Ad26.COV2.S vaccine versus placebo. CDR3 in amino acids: CASSEATGIGNTIYF. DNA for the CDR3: TGTGCCAGCAGTGAAGCTACGGGGATCGGAAACACCATATATTTT.